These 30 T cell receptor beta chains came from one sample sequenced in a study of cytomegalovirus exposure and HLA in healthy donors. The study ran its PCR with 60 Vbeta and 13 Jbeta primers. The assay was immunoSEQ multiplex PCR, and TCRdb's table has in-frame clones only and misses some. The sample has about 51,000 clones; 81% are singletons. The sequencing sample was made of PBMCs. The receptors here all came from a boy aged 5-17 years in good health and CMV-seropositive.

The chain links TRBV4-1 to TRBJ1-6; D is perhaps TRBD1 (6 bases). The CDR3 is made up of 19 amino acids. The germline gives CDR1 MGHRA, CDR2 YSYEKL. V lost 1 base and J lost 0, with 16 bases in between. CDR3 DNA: TGCGCCAGCAGCCAAGGGTCTCGGGACATAAACTCCTATAATTCACCCCTCCACTTT. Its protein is CASSQGSRDINSYNSPLHF.

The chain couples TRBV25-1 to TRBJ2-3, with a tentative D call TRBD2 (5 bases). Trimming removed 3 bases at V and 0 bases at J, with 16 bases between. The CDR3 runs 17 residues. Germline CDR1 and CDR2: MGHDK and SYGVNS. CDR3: CASSDPGPVASTDTQYF. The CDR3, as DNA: TGTGCCAGCAGTGATCCTGGGCCCGTAGCGAGCACAGATACGCAGTATTTT. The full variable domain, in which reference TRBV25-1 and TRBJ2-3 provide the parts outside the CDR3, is EADIYQTPRYLVIGTGKKITLECSQTMGHDKMYWYQQDPGMELHLIHYSYGVNSTEKGDLSSESTVSRIRTEHFPLTLESARPSHTSQYLCASSDPGPVASTDTQYFGPGTRLTVL.

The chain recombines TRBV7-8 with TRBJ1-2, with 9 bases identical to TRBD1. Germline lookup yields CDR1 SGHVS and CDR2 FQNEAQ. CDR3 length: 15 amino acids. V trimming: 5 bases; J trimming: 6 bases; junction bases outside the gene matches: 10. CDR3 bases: TGTGCCAGCAGCACACCGGGACAGGGAAACAATGGCTACACCTTC. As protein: CASSTPGQGNNGYTF.

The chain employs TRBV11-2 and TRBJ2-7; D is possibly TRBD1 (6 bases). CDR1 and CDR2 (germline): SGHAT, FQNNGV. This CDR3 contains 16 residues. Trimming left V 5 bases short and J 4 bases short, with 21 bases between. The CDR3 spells CASSKLNRALGYEQYF. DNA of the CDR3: TGTGCCAGCAGCAAGCTAAACAGGGCCCTCGGATACGAGCAGTACTTC.

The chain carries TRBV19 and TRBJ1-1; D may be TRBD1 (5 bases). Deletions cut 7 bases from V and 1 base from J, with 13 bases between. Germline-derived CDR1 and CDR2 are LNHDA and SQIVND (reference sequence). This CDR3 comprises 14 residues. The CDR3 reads CASIKGLGNTEAFF. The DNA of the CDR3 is TGTGCCAGTATTAAGGGGTTGGGGAACACTGAAGCTTTCTTT.

In nucleotides, the CDR3 is TGTGCCAGCAGCCCTGACACGAGCACAGATACGCAGTATTTT. Translating it yields CASSPDTSTDTQYF. The chain employs TRBV7-9 and TRBJ2-3, with no clear D. The CDR3 runs 14 residues. Per germline, CDR1 SEHNR and CDR2 FQNEAQ (reference sequence). V was cut by 5 bases and J by 0 bases, with 9 bases left in between.

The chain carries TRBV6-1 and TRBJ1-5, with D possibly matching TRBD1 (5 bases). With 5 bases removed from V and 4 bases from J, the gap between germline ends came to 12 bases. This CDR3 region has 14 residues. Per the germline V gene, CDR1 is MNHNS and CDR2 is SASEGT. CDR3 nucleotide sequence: TGTGCCAGCAGTAACGACGGGGGGAATCAGCCCCAGCATTTT. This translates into CASSNDGGNQPQHF.

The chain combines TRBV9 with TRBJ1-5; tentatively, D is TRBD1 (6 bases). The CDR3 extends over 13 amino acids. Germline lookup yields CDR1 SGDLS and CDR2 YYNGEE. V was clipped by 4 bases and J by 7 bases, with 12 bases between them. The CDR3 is CASSIGQGQPQHF. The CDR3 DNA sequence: TGTGCCAGCAGCATAGGTCAGGGGCAGCCCCAGCATTTT.

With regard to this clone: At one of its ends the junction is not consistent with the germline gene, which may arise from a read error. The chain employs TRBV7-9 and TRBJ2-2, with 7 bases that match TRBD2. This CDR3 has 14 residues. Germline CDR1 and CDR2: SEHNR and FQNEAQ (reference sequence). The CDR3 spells CSSSSGGGLWELFF. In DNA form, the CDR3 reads TGTTCCAGCAGCTCAGGCGGGGGTCTGTGGGAGCTGTTTTTT.

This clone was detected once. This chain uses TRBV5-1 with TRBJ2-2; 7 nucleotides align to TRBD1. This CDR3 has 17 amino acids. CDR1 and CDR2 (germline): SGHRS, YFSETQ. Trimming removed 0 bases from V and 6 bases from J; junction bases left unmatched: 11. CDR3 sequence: CASSLVWQGVGAGELFF. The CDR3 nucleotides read TGCGCCAGCAGCTTGGTGTGGCAGGGGGTCGGAGCCGGGGAGCTGTTTTTT. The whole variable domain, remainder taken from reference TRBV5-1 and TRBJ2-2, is KAGVTQTPRYLIKTRGQQVTLSCSPISGHRSVSWYQQTPGQGLQFLFEYFSETQRNKGNFPGRFSGRQFSNSRSEMNVSTLELGDSALYLCASSLVWQGVGAGELFFGEGSRLTVL.

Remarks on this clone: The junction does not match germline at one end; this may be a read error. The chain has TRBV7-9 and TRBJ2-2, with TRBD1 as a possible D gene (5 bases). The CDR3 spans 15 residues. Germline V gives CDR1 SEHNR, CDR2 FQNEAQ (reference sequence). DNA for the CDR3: TGTTCCAGCAGCTTATTCCCCCAGGGTTCCGGGGAGCTGTTTTTT. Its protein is CSSSLFPQGSGELFF.

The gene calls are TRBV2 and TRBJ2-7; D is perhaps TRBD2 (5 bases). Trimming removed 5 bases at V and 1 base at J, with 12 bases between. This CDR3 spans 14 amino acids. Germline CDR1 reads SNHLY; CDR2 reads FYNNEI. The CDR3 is CASSWEPNSYEQYF. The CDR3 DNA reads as TGTGCCAGCAGTTGGGAGCCCAATTCCTACGAGCAGTACTTC.

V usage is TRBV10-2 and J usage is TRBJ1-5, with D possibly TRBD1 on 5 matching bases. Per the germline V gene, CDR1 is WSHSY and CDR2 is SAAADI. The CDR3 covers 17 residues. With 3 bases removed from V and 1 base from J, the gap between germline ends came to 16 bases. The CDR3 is CASSDDRFQGSNQPQHF. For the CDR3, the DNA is TGCGCCAGCAGTGACGATAGGTTTCAGGGAAGCAATCAGCCCCAGCATTTT.

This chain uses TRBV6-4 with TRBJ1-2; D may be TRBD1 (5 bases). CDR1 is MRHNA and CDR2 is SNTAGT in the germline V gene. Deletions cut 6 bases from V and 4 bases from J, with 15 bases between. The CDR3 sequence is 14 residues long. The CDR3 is CASRESGRSYGYTF. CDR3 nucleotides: TGTGCCAGCAGGGAGTCAGGGCGATCCTATGGCTACACCTTC.

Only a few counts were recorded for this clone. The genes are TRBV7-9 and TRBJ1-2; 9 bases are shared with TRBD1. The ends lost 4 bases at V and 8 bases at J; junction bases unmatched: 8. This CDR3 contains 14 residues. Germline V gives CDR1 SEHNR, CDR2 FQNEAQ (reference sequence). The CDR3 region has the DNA TGTGCCAGCAGCTCAGGGACAGGGTTCGCGGGCTACACCTTC. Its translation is CASSSGTGFAGYTF.

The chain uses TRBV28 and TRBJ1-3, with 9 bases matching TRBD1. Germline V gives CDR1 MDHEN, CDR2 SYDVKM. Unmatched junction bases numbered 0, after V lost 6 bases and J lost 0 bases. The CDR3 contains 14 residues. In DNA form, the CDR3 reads TGTGCCAGCAGGGACAGGGGCTCTGGAAACACCATATATTTT. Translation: CASRDRGSGNTIYF.

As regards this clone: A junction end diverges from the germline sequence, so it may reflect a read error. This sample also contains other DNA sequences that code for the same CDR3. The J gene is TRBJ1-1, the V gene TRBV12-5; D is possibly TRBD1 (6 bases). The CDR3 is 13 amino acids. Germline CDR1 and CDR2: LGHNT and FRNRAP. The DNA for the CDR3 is TGTGCTAGTAATAGGGACATGAACACTGAGGCTTTCTTT. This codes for CASNRDMNTEAFF.

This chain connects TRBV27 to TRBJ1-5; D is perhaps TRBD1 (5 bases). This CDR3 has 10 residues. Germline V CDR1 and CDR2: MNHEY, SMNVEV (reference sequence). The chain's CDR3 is CARPGQPQHF. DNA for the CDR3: TGTGCGAGGCCAGGGCAGCCCCAGCATTTT.

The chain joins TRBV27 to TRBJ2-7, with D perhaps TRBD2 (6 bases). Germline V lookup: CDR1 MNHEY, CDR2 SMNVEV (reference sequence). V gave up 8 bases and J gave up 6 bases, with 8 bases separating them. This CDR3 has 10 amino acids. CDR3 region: CASGGTEQYF. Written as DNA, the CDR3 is TGTGCCAGCGGGGGGACCGAGCAGTACTTC.

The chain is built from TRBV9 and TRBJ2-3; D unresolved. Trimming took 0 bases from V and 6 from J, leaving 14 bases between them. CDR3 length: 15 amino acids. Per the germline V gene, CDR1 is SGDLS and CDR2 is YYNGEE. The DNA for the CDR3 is TGTGCCAGCAGCGTAGGAACTCTCTACGGGGATACGCAGTATTTT. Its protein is CASSVGTLYGDTQYF. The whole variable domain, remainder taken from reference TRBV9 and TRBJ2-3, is DSGVTQTPKHLITATGQRVTLRCSPRSGDLSVYWYQQSLDQGLQFLIQYYNGEERAKGNILERFSAQQFPDLHSELNLSSLELGDSALYFCASSVGTLYGDTQYFGPGTRLTVL.

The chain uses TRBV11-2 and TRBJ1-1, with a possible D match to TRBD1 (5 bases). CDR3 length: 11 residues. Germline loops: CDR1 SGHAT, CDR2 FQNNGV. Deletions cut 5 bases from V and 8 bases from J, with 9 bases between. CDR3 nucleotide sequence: TGTGCCAGCAGCGCCAACAGGGAAGCTTTCTTT. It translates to CASSANREAFF.

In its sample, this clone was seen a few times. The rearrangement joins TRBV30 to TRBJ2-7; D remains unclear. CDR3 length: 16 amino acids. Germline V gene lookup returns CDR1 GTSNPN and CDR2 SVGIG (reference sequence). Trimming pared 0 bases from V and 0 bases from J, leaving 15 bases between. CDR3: CAWSVHSIPRSYEQYF. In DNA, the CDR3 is TGTGCCTGGAGTGTACATTCCATTCCCCGCTCCTACGAGCAGTACTTC.

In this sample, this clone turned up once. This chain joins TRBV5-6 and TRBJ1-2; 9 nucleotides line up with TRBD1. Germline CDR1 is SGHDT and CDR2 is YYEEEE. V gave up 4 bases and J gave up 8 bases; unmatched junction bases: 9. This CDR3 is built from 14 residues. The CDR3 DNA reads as TGTGCCAGCAGCGAGGGACAGGGATTTTACGGCTACACCTTC. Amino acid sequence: CASSEGQGFYGYTF.

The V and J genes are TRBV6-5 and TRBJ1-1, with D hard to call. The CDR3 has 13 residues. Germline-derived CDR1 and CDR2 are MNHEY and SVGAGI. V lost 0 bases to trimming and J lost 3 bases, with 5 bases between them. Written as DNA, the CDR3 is TGTGCCAGCAGTTACTCCCTGTACACTGAAGCTTTCTTT. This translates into CASSYSLYTEAFF.

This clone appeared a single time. Here the CDR3 reads CASSRRQGVNNYGYTF. CDR3 coding DNA: TGTGCCAGCAGCCGAAGACAGGGGGTGAACAACTATGGCTACACCTTC. This sequence joins TRBV27 and TRBJ1-2, with 9 bases that match TRBD1. The CDR3 is 16 amino acids. Germline V lookup: CDR1 MNHEY, CDR2 SMNVEV (reference sequence). Trimming cost V 6 bases and J 2 bases; bases outside gene matches: 10.

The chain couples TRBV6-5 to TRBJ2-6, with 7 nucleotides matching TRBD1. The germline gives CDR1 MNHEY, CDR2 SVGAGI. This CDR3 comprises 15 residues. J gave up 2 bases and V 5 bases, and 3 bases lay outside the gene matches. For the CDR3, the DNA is TGTGCCAGCAGTAGCGGACAGGCTGGGGCCAACGTCCTGACTTTC. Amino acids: CASSSGQAGANVLTF.

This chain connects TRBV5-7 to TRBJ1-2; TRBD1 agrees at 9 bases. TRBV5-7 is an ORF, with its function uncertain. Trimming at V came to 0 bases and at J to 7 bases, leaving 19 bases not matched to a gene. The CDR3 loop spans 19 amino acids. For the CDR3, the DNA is TGTGCCAGCAGCTTGGCGAGGGGACAGGGAGGCTATTTTTGGAGTGGCTACACCTTC. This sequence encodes CASSLARGQGGYFWSGYTF.

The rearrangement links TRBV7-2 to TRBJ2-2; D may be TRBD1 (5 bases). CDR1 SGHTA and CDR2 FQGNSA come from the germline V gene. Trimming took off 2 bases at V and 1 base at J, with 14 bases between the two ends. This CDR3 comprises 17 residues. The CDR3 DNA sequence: TGTGCCAGCAGCTTAAATCTATTCAGGGTGAACACCGGGGAGCTGTTTTTT. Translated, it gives CASSLNLFRVNTGELFF. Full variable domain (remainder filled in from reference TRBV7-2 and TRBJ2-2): GAGVSQSPSNKVTEKGKDVELRCDPISGHTALYWYRQSLGQGLEFLIYFQGNSAPDKSGLPSDRFSAERTGGSVSTLTIQRTQQEDSAVYLCASSLNLFRVNTGELFFGEGSRLTVL.

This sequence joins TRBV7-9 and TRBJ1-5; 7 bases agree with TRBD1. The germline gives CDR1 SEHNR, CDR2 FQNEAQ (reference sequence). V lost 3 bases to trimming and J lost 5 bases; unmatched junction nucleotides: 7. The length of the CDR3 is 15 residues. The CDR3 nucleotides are TGTGCCAGCAGCTTGAGTCAGGGGGATCATCAGCCCCAGCATTTT. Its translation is CASSLSQGDHQPQHF.

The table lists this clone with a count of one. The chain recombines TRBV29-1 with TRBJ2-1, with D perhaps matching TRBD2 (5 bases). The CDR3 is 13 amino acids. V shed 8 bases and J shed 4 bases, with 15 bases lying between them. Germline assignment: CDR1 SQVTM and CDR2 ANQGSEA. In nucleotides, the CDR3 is TGCAGCACCCGACGTTCGGGGTACAATGAGCAGTTCTTC. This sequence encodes CSTRRSGYNEQFF.